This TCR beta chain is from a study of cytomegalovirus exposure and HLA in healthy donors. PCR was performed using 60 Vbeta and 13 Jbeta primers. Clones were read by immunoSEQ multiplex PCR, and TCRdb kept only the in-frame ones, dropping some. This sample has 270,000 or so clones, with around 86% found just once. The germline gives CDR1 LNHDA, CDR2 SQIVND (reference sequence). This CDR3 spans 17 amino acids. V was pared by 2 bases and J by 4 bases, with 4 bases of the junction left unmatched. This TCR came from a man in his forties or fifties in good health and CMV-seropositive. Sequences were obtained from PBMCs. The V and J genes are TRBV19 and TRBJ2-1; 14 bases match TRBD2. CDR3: CASSIRGTSGSYNEQFF. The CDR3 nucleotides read TGTGCCAGTAGTATAAGGGGGACTAGCGGGAGTTACAATGAGCAGTTCTTC.